This TCR beta chain was recorded in a study of T-cell memory formation after mild COVID-19. Study-level results: The study detected some responding clones in pre-infection memory, suggesting cross-reactive memory joined.

Points on this clonotype: Antigen: not known.

V lost 5 bases and J lost 7; bases outside the gene matches: 9. The CDR3 length is 15 residues. Germline V CDR1 and CDR2: SGHTA, FQGTGA. TCRdb re-derived calls from the 5' RACE reads in MiXCR, one entry per CDR3 protein. This sample carries 50,000 to 75,000 distinct CDR3 sequences, approximately 9% of them seen once, and the ten largest clones take around 1.2%. V and J are TRBV7-3 and TRBJ2-5, with 11 bases lining up with TRBD2. This TCR was recovered from a man aged 18 to 30 who had mild COVID-19 (a few samples of this study predate the infection). Cell type and time point are not known. Sequenced sample: PBMCs or a T cell subset sorted from them (not recorded which). The CDR3: CASSLSGGAGGTQYF. DNA for the CDR3: TGTGCCAGCAGCCTTAGCGGGGGGGCCGGAGGGACCCAGTACTTC. The full variable domain, in which reference TRBV7-3 and TRBJ2-5 provide the parts outside the CDR3, is GAGVSQTPSNKVTEKGKYVELRCDPISGHTALYWYRQSLGQGPEFLIYFQGTGAADDSGLPNDRFFAVRPEGSVSTLKIQRTERGDSAVYLCASSLSGGAGGTQYFGPGTRLLVL.